A single sample is the source of the 4 T cell receptor beta chains below, sequenced in a study of naive and memory T cell subsets. A UMI-containing oligonucleotide was joined by 3' ligation to the TCR cDNA template. The SP2 primer and nested alpha and beta constant region primers amplified ligated cDNA in four rounds. MiXCR, applied by TCRdb to the 5' RACE reads, yields one record per CDR3 protein. Of tens of thousands of distinct CDR3 sequences listed, 7.6% are singletons. Source of these receptors: a female donor in good health.

This clonotype was seen ten or more times. CDR3 in DNA: TGTGCCAGCAGCCAGAGGGGGGACACTGAAGCTTTCTTT. It is translated as CASSQRGDTEAFF. The chain recombines TRBV3-1 with TRBJ1-1, with D perhaps matching TRBD1 (6 bases). Germline V lookup: CDR1 LGHDT, CDR2 YNNKEL (reference sequence). The CDR3 consists of 13 residues. Trimming took off 3 bases at V and 3 bases at J, with 8 bases between the two ends. The whole variable domain, filled in from reference TRBV3-1 and TRBJ1-1, reads DTAVSQTPKYLVTQMGNDKSIKCEQNLGHDTMYWYKQDSKKFLKIMFSYNNKELIINETVPNRFSPKSPDKAHLNLHINSLELGDSAVYFCASSQRGDTEAFFGQGTRLTVV.

This clonotype was recorded a few times. This chain's CDR3 is CSAQTSVRNEQFF. In DNA form, the CDR3 reads TGCAGTGCCCAGACTAGCGTCCGTAATGAGCAGTTCTTC. The chain uses TRBV20-1 and TRBJ2-1, with 8 positions matching TRBD2. Germline V CDR1 and CDR2: DFQATT, SNEGSKA (reference sequence). This CDR3 comprises 13 residues. With 6 bases clipped from V and 7 bases from J, the junction kept 8 bases outside the gene matches.

As for this clonotype: One base away lies a much larger clone, so this may be a sequencing read error. The chain carries TRBV3-1 and TRBJ1-4, with 10 positions matching TRBD1. The germline gives CDR1 LGHDT, CDR2 YNNKEL (reference sequence). This CDR3 comprises 17 residues. The CDR3 loop is CASSQGDRGGRNEKLLF. CDR3 DNA: TGTGCCAGCAGCCAAGGGGACAGGGGAGGTCGTAATGAAAAACTGTTATTT.

This clonotype occurred many times. The CDR3 sequence is CASSPGQTNNEKLFF. In nucleotides, the CDR3 is TGTGCCAGCAGCCCAGGACAGACCAACAATGAAAAACTGTTTTTT. V is TRBV5-4 and J is TRBJ1-4, with a tentative D call TRBD1 (6 bases). Trimming cost V 4 bases and J 5 bases, with 15 bases left between them. CDR1 SGHNT and CDR2 YYREEE come from the germline V gene (reference sequence). This CDR3 comprises 15 residues.